Below, 13 T cell receptor beta chains from the same sample are listed, as sequenced in a study of blood T cell repertoires in COVID-19. Using immunoSEQ multiplex PCR, the repertoire was profiled, and TCRdb retains in-frame clones only, with some absent. Of tens of thousands of clones listed, around three quarters are singletons. Sequencing was carried out using peripheral blood. These receptors were collected from a woman aged 70-85 years with acute or convalescent COVID-19.

The CDR3 DNA is TGTGCCACCAGTGACTCACCGGGACAGGACTCCTACGAGCAGTACTTC. Encoded protein: CATSDSPGQDSYEQYF. The V and J genes are TRBV24-1 and TRBJ2-7, with TRBD1 identical over 8 bases. This CDR3 comprises 16 residues. Per germline, CDR1 KGHDR and CDR2 SFDVKD. The J segment lost 0 bases and the V segment lost 4 bases, leaving 7 bases of the junction unmatched.

This clone was detected once. The chain has TRBV5-4 and TRBJ1-4, with TRBD1 matching over 9 bases. The V gene end was trimmed by 3 bases and the J gene end by 8 bases; junction bases not matched to a gene: 8. Germline V gene data show CDR1 as SGHNT and CDR2 as YYREEE (reference sequence). The CDR3 has 15 residues. The CDR3 coding sequence is TGTGCCAGCAGCTCAGGGGACAGGGTCGGAGAAAAACTGTTTTTT. Its protein is CASSSGDRVGEKLFF.

This clone was detected a few times. Written as DNA, the CDR3 is TGTGCCAGCAGCTCCGGGACAGCTTACTCTGGAAACACCATATATTTT. Its translation: CASSSGTAYSGNTIYF. The chain links TRBV7-6 to TRBJ1-3; 7 nucleotides line up with TRBD1. The CDR3 totals 16 residues. From germline, CDR1 is SGHVS and CDR2 FNYEAQ. The junction had 6 bases not matched to a gene; V was cut back by 4 bases and J by 0 bases.

The chain combines TRBV5-4 with TRBJ1-1, with D hard to call. V shed 2 bases and J shed 5 bases, with 13 bases lying between them. The CDR3 consists of 14 residues. The germline gives CDR1 SGHNT, CDR2 YYREEE (reference sequence). For the CDR3, the DNA is TGTGCCAGCAGCTTAGACTCCCGGGGAACTGAAGCTTTCTTT. Protein sequence: CASSLDSRGTEAFF.

This clone was counted once. The chain employs TRBV11-3 and TRBJ2-7; TRBD1 matches at 12 bases. Trimming removed 3 bases from V and 4 bases from J; junction bases left unmatched: 4. The CDR3 loop spans 15 amino acids. CDR1 and CDR2 from the germline V gene are SGHNT and YENEEA. CDR3 sequence: CASSLGTGGSYEQYF. The CDR3, as DNA: TGTGCCAGCAGCTTGGGGACAGGGGGCTCGTACGAGCAGTACTTC.

CDR3 in amino acids: CASSFRRAVDDQPQHF. The CDR3 bases are TGTGCCAGCAGTTTCCGCAGGGCTGTGGATGATCAGCCCCAGCATTTT. The rearrangement uses TRBV27 and TRBJ1-5; the D gene is possibly TRBD1 (5 bases). The CDR3 contains 16 residues. Germline CDR1 is MNHEY and CDR2 is SMNVEV (reference sequence). The V end lost 3 bases, the J end lost 5 bases, and 17 bases lay between the germline ends.

V gene TRBV6-2 or TRBV6-3 combines with J gene TRBJ1-1; no definite D call. The CDR3 runs to 16 residues. V gave up 5 bases and J gave up 0 bases, with 16 bases separating them. CDR1 and CDR2 (germline): MNHEY, SVGEGT. The CDR3 nucleotides are TGTGCCAGCAGTGCGGGAGTTGTTGGAATGAACACTGAAGCTTTCTTT. Amino acids: CASSAGVVGMNTEAFF.

The chain employs TRBV6-6 and TRBJ1-5; TRBD1 is a possible D gene (6 bases). The CDR3 length is 13 residues. The germline CDR1 and CDR2 sequences are MNHNY and SVGAGI (reference sequence). V shed 4 bases and J shed 4 bases, with 8 bases lying between them. CDR3 sequence (DNA): TGTGCCAGCAGTTGGGGGACAAATCAGCCCCAGCATTTT. Its protein is CASSWGTNQPQHF.

This clone has a single count. The chain employs TRBV29-1 and TRBJ1-5; 8 nucleotides line up with TRBD1. The junction had 4 bases not matched to a gene; V was cut back by 5 bases and J by 4 bases. Germline lookup yields CDR1 SQVTM and CDR2 ANQGSEA. This CDR3 comprises 13 residues. CDR3 protein: CSVSQGVNQPQHF. The CDR3 DNA follows: TGCAGCGTTTCACAGGGGGTAAATCAGCCCCAGCATTTT.

The chain is built from TRBV6-5 and TRBJ1-5; D not certain. CDR1 MNHEY and CDR2 SVGAGI come from the germline V gene. There are 15 residues in the CDR3. V lost 6 bases to trimming and J lost 6 bases, with 18 bases between them. The CDR3 loop is CASRSQAGQGQPQHF. The CDR3 DNA sequence: TGTGCCAGCAGATCCCAAGCAGGTCAAGGTCAGCCCCAGCATTTT.

The J gene is TRBJ1-1, the V gene TRBV29-1, with 8 bases fitting TRBD1. Per germline, CDR1 SQVTM and CDR2 ANQGSEA. The V segment lost 4 bases and the J segment 0 bases; nucleotides outside the gene matches: 4. This CDR3 comprises 14 residues. Here the CDR3 reads CSVVGTGMNTEAFF. The CDR3 bases are TGCAGCGTTGTAGGGACAGGTATGAACACTGAAGCTTTCTTT.

This chain uses TRBV5-6 with TRBJ2-1, with TRBD2 identical over 10 bases. Unmatched junction bases numbered 7, after V lost 0 bases and J lost 7 bases. CDR3 size: 16 residues. Germline V gene sequence: CDR1 SGHDT, CDR2 YYEEEE. In DNA form, the CDR3 reads TGTGCCAGCAGCTTGGTCTCAGCGGGGGGGCGAAATGAGCAGTTCTTC. Translated, it gives CASSLVSAGGRNEQFF.

This clone was observed a single time. The genes are TRBV7-2 and TRBJ1-2, with D possibly TRBD1 on 6 matching bases. In germline, CDR1 is SGHTA, CDR2 FQGNSA. The V and J ends lost 5 bases and 7 bases respectively, with 17 bases between them. CDR3 length: 14 amino acids. CDR3 sequence (DNA): TGTGCCAGCAGCCCTTCGGTCCCGACAGGTGGCTACACCTTC. Protein sequence: CASSPSVPTGGYTF. Based on the CDR3 plus reference TRBV7-2 and TRBJ1-2, the full variable domain is GAGVSQSPSNKVTEKGKDVELRCDPISGHTALYWYRQSLGQGLEFLIYFQGNSAPDKSGLPSDRFSAERTGGSVSTLTIQRTQQEDSAVYLCASSPSVPTGGYTFGSGTRLTVV.